Sequencing of this T cell receptor (beta chain) was carried out in a study of shared clonotypes between healthy human individuals. CDR1 and CDR2 (germline): MNHNS, SASEGT. There are 13 residues in the CDR3. The ends were cut back, 6 bases at V and 2 bases at J, with 11 bases in the middle. Authors' data handling: Junction-only sequences produced by ImmunoSEQ had no quality scores, so filtering differed. TCRdb keeps only in-frame clones here, not all; method: immunoSEQ multiplex PCR. That table is the source of V, J and clone size, and D and trimming were worked out from the DNA. The sample consists of 450,000 to 550,000 clones, more than 65% of them appearing once. Genomic DNA for unsorted samples, which was extracted with the QIAamp DNA Blood Mini kit, came from about 90 million PBMCs.

The chain joins TRBV6-1 to TRBJ2-7; possible D gene TRBD1, 6 bases. The clonotype originates from a woman aged 40 to 50 in good health. Some clones in this sample may be carry-over from other donors' samples. Sequenced sample: PBMCs. The CDR3 loop is CASSAGVPYEQYF. In DNA form, the CDR3 reads TGTGCCAGCAGCGCAGGGGTTCCCTACGAGCAGTACTTC.